The next 17 T cell receptor beta chains were all read from a single sample in a study of shared clonotypes between healthy human individuals. The data were produced by immunoSEQ multiplex PCR, yet TCRdb's version contains in-frame clones alone and is incomplete. The data show around 1.5 million clones, 95% to 99% seen once. The sequenced sample consisted of naive CD4+ T cells sorted from blood. Described subset: CD45RA+ positively selected. These receptors came from a man in his thirties or forties in good health.

The chain has TRBV5-5 and TRBJ1-4, with D possibly matching TRBD1 (5 bases). Per the germline V gene, CDR1 is SGHKS and CDR2 is YYEKEE (reference sequence). There are 16 residues in the CDR3. Trimming took off 4 bases at V and 1 base at J, with 14 bases between the two ends. CDR3 coding DNA: TGTGCCAGCAGCGTGGGGCAGGGTTTAACTAATGAAAAACTGTTTTTT. Translation gives CASSVGQGLTNEKLFF.

The rearrangement joins TRBV6-5 to TRBJ2-1; no clear D gene. The CDR3 totals 14 residues. Trimming stripped 6 bases from V and 7 bases from J, with 16 bases between. Germline-derived CDR1 and CDR2 are MNHEY and SVGAGI. DNA for the CDR3: TGTGCCAGCAGGCGCCTTCTGTATGGGAATGAGCAGTTCTTC. Translating gives CASRRLLYGNEQFF.

On this clone itself: The sample carries other DNA sequences with the same CDR3. The V gene is TRBV5-4, the J gene TRBJ2-3; D is uncertain. V was shortened by 0 bases and J by 3 bases, with 5 bases between the two germline ends. CDR1 and CDR2 from the germline V gene are SGHNT and YYREEE (reference sequence). The CDR3 is made up of 13 amino acids. The CDR3 DNA reads TGTGCCAGCAGCTTGGGGCGAACAGATACGCAGTATTTT. The encoded protein is CASSLGRTDTQYF.

The chain combines TRBV9 with TRBJ1-3, with 7 bases identical to TRBD1. Germline V CDR1 and CDR2: SGDLS, YYNGEE. The CDR3 is 15 amino acids. The ends lost 4 bases at V and 0 bases at J; junction bases unmatched: 4. The CDR3, as DNA: TGTGCCAGCAGCACGACAGGGATCTCTGGAAACACCATATATTTT. Translation: CASSTTGISGNTIYF.

This sequence joins TRBV27 and TRBJ2-2; D gene uncertain. Trimming removed 5 bases at V and 5 bases at J, with 9 bases between. Germline-derived CDR1 and CDR2 are MNHEY and SMNVEV (reference sequence). The CDR3 runs to 13 residues. The CDR3 DNA reads as TGTGCCAGCAGTGTGACGAGAACCGGGGAGCTGTTTTTT. Translated, it gives CASSVTRTGELFF.

J is TRBJ2-1 and V is TRBV21-1; the table's D call of TRBD1 was not tested on the DNA. TRBV21-1 represents a pseudogene. The CDR3 runs to 14 residues. CDR3 sequence (DNA): TGTGCCAGCACAGCGGACAGCCGACACAATGAGCAGTTCTTC. Its protein is CASTADSRHNEQFF.

In DNA form, the CDR3 reads TGTGCCAGCCAGAAACCGAGCGGGAGTAAGCATGAGCAGTACTTC. Translated, it gives CASQKPSGSKHEQYF. The V call is TRBV6-1, the J call TRBJ2-7, with TRBD2 matching 8 bases. The germline V gene has CDR1 MNHNS and CDR2 SASEGT. V was clipped by 8 bases and J by 7 bases; unmatched bases: 16. The length of the CDR3 is 15 residues.

V is TRBV30 and J is TRBJ2-1, with 11 bases that match TRBD2. V was pared by 0 bases and J by 2 bases, with 6 bases of the junction left unmatched. The CDR3 loop spans 17 amino acids. The germline V gene encodes CDR1 GTSNPN and CDR2 SVGIG (reference sequence). The CDR3 is CAWSVLLAGGPYNEQFF. CDR3 sequence (DNA): TGTGCCTGGAGTGTACTTCTAGCGGGAGGTCCCTACAATGAGCAGTTCTTC.

The V gene is TRBV30, the J gene TRBJ1-1; no clear D. Trimming stripped 1 base from V and 10 bases from J, with 10 bases between. Germline V CDR1 and CDR2: GTSNPN, SVGIG (reference sequence). This CDR3 has 11 amino acids. In DNA form, the CDR3 reads TGTGCCTGGAGTGGGTCGGCCGGAGCTTTCTTT. Translated, it gives CAWSGSAGAFF.

The V and J genes are TRBV5-4 and TRBJ2-3, with 9 nucleotides matching TRBD1. Germline V CDR1 and CDR2: SGHNT, YYREEE (reference sequence). The V segment lost 4 bases and the J segment 0 bases; nucleotides outside the gene matches: 9. The CDR3 covers 17 residues. The CDR3 here is CASSKASGTGSTDTQYF. The DNA of the CDR3 is TGTGCCAGCAGCAAAGCCTCCGGGACAGGGAGCACAGATACGCAGTATTTT. Full variable domain (missing parts from reference TRBV5-4 and TRBJ2-3): ETGVTQSPTHLIKTRGQQVTLRCSSQSGHNTVSWYQQALGQGPQFIFQYYREEENGRGNFPPRFSGLQFPNYSSELNVNALELDDSALYLCASSKASGTGSTDTQYFGPGTRLTVL.

This sequence joins TRBV10-3 and TRBJ1-5; weak D call: TRBD1 (5 bases). V was cut by 3 bases and J by 4 bases, with 16 bases left in between. The CDR3 is made up of 16 amino acids. CDR1 is ENHRY and CDR2 is SYGVKD in the germline V gene. CDR3 region: CAISDRQGILNQPQHF. DNA for the CDR3: TGTGCCATCAGTGATCGTCAGGGTATCTTAAATCAGCCCCAGCATTTT.

V gene TRBV7-9 combines with J gene TRBJ2-3; D tentatively fits TRBD1 or TRBD2 (6 bases each). The CDR3 is made up of 15 amino acids. Trimming cost V 5 bases and J 5 bases, with 17 bases left between them. CDR1 SEHNR and CDR2 FQNEAQ come from the germline V gene (reference sequence). This CDR3 is CASSPGRGQKDTQYF. For the CDR3, the DNA is TGTGCCAGCAGCCCAGGCCGGGGGCAGAAAGATACGCAGTATTTT.

The gene calls are TRBV2 and TRBJ1-1; D call uncertain. V shed 8 bases and J shed 1 base, with 8 bases lying between them. In germline, CDR1 is SNHLY, CDR2 FYNNEI. The CDR3 extends over 12 amino acids. CDR3 bases: TGTGCCAGCTTGCGGCAGAACACTGAAGCTTTCTTT. Protein sequence: CASLRQNTEAFF.

The V gene is TRBV11-2, the J gene TRBJ2-3; 14 bases fit TRBD2. Germline trimming cut 5 bases from V and 4 bases from J; bases unmatched to any gene: 2. The CDR3 runs 15 residues. The germline gives CDR1 SGHAT, CDR2 FQNNGV. The CDR3 loop is CASSPTSGRADTQYF. As DNA, the CDR3 is TGTGCCAGCAGCCCGACTAGCGGGAGGGCAGATACGCAGTATTTT.

The V and J genes are TRBV5-4 and TRBJ1-5, with D possibly matching TRBD1 (5 bases). V gave up 0 bases and J gave up 6 bases, with 10 bases separating them. CDR1 and CDR2 (germline): SGHNT, YYREEE (reference sequence). The CDR3 has 14 amino acids. The CDR3 DNA reads as TGTGCCAGCAGCTTGGGCGGGGACGGTCAGCCCCAGCATTTT. Translation gives CASSLGGDGQPQHF.

V usage is TRBV7-6 and J usage is TRBJ2-1; 7 bases line up with TRBD2. Germline V gene lookup returns CDR1 SGHVS and CDR2 FNYEAQ. The CDR3 spans 13 residues. V lost 5 bases and J lost 8; bases outside the gene matches: 6. CDR3 amino acids: CASSRTSEYEQFF. The CDR3 coding sequence is TGTGCCAGCAGCCGTACTAGCGAGTATGAGCAGTTCTTC.

The CDR3 DNA is TGTGCCATCAGTGAGTTTAGCGGGAGCCACTCCTACAATGAGCAGTTCTTC. This sequence encodes CAISEFSGSHSYNEQFF. This chain joins TRBV10-3 and TRBJ2-1, with TRBD2 matching 9 bases. V trimming: 1 base; J trimming: 0 bases; junction bases outside the gene matches: 4. This CDR3 region has 17 residues. Germline V CDR1 and CDR2: ENHRY, SYGVKD.